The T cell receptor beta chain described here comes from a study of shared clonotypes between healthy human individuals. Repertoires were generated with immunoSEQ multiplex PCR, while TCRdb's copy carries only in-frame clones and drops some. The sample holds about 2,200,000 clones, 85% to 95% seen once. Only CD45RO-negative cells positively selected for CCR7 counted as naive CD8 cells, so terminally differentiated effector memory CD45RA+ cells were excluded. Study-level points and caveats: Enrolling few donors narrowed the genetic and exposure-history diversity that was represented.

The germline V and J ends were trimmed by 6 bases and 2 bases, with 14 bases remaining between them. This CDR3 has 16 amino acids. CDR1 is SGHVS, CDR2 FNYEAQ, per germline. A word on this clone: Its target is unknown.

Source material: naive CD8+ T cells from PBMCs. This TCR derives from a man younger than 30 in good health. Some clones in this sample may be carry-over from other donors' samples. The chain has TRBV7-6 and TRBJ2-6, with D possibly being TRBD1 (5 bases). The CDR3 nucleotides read TGTGCCAGCAGTGAAGGGGTTGGGACTGGGGCCAACGTCCTGACTTTC. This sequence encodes CASSEGVGTGANVLTF.